This TCR beta chain was obtained from a study of molecular identifiers for immune sequencing clone quantification. Study as a whole: RNA, taken in replicates from approximately 20,000 or 100,000 naive CD8 cells, was split five ways, with four sequenced.

By its share, this clonotype is medium-sized. Using its own MiXCR run on the PCR reads, TCRdb lists one record per CDR3 protein. The profile covers 8,500 to 11,000 distinct CDR3 sequences, with 15% to 20% appearing a single time and around 2.1% taken by the ten largest. This CDR3 spans 15 amino acids. Germline CDR1 is DFQATT and CDR2 is SNEGSKA (reference sequence). Trimming cost V 5 bases and J 4 bases, with 19 bases left between them. Libraries used 20,000 to 1,000,000 sorted naive CD8 T cells and 10%, 30% or 50% RNA input. Using a CD8+CD4-CCR7+CD45RA+ phenotype, naive CD8 T cells were sorted. Input material: naive CD8+ T cells from blood, with Jurkat cell RNA spiked in. Subset noted: FACS-sorted CD8+CD4-CCR7+CD45RA+ naive T cells. This chain links TRBV20-1 with TRBJ2-3; D possibly corresponds to TRBD1 (5 bases). This TCR was recovered from a human donor in good health. Some libraries in this study had Jurkat cell RNA spiked in. The CDR3 sequence is CSAAPTQADADTQYF. The CDR3 DNA reads as TGCAGTGCTGCCCCCACACAGGCCGACGCAGATACGCAGTATTTT.